The source of this T cell receptor beta chain is a study of regulatory T cells in long-lasting Graves disease. Overall study findings and caveats: Newly diagnosed patients shared about a thousand public clonotypes; persistent patients shared some 2,700. Rather than thyroid tissue, only peripheral blood underwent study. The study found lower TCR diversity in persistent Graves' patients than in newly diagnosed ones. Limited samples may have lowered accuracy.

The TCR beta library used iRepertoire HTBI primers with Arm-PCR amplification of CDR3. TCRdb called the multiplex PCR reads again in MiXCR, with one record for every CDR3 protein. The table includes more than 350,000 distinct CDR3 sequences, around 20% detected once. CDR3 length: 14 residues. The junction had 6 bases not matched to a gene; V was cut back by 4 bases and J by 3 bases. Germline loops: CDR1 MDHEN, CDR2 SYDVKM. There are many counts of this clonotype. Its specificity is not known. Sample time point: persistent/refractory GD, antithyroid drugs over 5 years with positive TRAb. PBMC RNA was the source of the TCR library.

The chain employs TRBV28 and TRBJ2-7, with TRBD1 matching over 7 bases. The source is a female donor with Graves disease. Sequences were derived from peripheral blood mononuclear cells (PBMCs), sampled when the disease was refractory, from a patient treated with antithyroid drugs. The chain's CDR3 is CASSYQGVSYEQYF. CDR3 bases: TGTGCCAGCAGTTACCAGGGGGTGAGCTACGAGCAGTACTTC.